This TCR beta chain came from a study of tumor-infiltrating lymphocytes in primary liver carcinoma. Overall study context: The patients, men and women alike, were aged 30 to 69 years. Study-level results: Unsorted bulk sampling ruled out any CD4+ versus CD8+ repertoire comparison. Tumor-adjacent and tumor-blood pairs displayed less overlap than did pairs of tumor regions.

Germline trimming cut 6 bases from V and 8 bases from J; bases unmatched to any gene: 4. The length of the CDR3 is 13 residues. Germline-derived CDR1 and CDR2 are SGHAT and FQNNGV. Total RNA amounting to 500 ng was the source from which TCR beta cDNA was made with a constant-region primer. Investigators got TCR beta libraries out of three nested multiplex PCR rounds, done with slightly modified ARM-PCR. TRBV1-TRBV30 forward and Cbeta reverse primers drove the first two roughly 10-cycle rounds. TCRdb re-called the multiplex PCR reads with MiXCR, one entry per CDR3 protein. The repertoire holds 190,000 or so distinct CDR3 sequences, about two thirds seen once, with 6% to 8.5% in the top ten. This clonotype was recorded many times. Its antigen is undetermined. For blood RNA, unsorted whole blood served as the source, and germline DNA was extracted too.

The sequenced sample was peripheral blood. The J gene is TRBJ2-1, the V gene TRBV11-2, with 10 nucleotides matching TRBD1. The receptor was derived from a woman aged 55-75 years with primary liver carcinoma and hepatitis B virus infection. CDR3 loop: CASSRTGGHEQFF. The CDR3 nucleotides read TGTGCCAGCAGTCGGACAGGGGGGCATGAGCAGTTCTTC.